Listed below are T cell receptor beta chains from one sample, sequenced in a study of cytomegalovirus exposure and HLA in healthy donors. Using immunoSEQ multiplex PCR, the repertoire was profiled, and TCRdb retains in-frame clones only, with some absent. Here the sample spans about 110,000 clones, about three quarters being singletons. Sequencing used PBMCs. All receptors derive from a man aged 25-40 years in good health and CMV-seronegative. Each CDR3 is given with its conserved first and last residue. D genes are given only for firm matches. Some rows have no size entry. The others give once, few or many, or a class for an expanded clone.

d_call	j_call	v_call	clone_size	cdr3_nt	cdr3_aa
-	TRBJ2-3	TRBV6-1	-	TGTGCCAGCAGCCAAGAACTCCCGCGTACGCAGTATTTT	CASSQELPRTQYF
-	TRBJ2-3	TRBV6-1	-	TGTGCCAGCAGTGAAACACGAGGTAGCACAGATACGCAGTATTTT	CASSETRGSTDTQYF
-	TRBJ1-2	TRBV7-9	-	TGTGCCAGCAGCTTAGCCGGGATTGGCGTGAGAGGCTATGGCTACACCTTC	CASSLAGIGVRGYGYTF
TRBD1	TRBJ1-2	TRBV30	-	TGTGCCTCCCAAACCGGGACAGGGGTCATCTATGGCTACACCTTC	CASQTGTGVIYGYTF
TRBD1	TRBJ2-7	TRBV19	-	TGTGCCACCGGGACAGGGGGCTACGAGCAGTACTTC	CATGTGGYEQYF
-	TRBJ2-7	TRBV12-2	-	TGTGCAAGTCGCTTAGTGGGGGCGGGGGGCCTACAAAGCTCCTACGAGCAGTACTTC	CASRLVGAGGLQSSYEQYF
TRBD2	TRBJ2-7	TRBV13	few	TGTGCCAGCAGCTCCCAGACTAGCGGGAGAAAAGACGAGCAGTACTTC	CASSSQTSGRKDEQYF
-	TRBJ2-1	TRBV5-1	-	TGCGCCAGTGGCGAGACGGGAGTGACGCTTGGTGAGCAGTTCTTC	CASGETGVTLGEQFF
-	TRBJ2-7	TRBV5-1	-	TGCGCCAGCAGCCAAGGGGATGGCTACGAGCAGTACTTC	CASSQGDGYEQYF
TRBD2	TRBJ2-7	TRBV9	-	TGTGCCAGCAGCGTAGCTAGCGGCTCCTACGAGCAGTACTTC	CASSVASGSYEQYF
TRBD1	TRBJ2-7	TRBV5-1	-	TGCGCCAGCAGCTTGGGAGGGGGCGCAGGTTACGAGCAGTACTTC	CASSLGGGAGYEQYF
TRBD2	TRBJ2-7	TRBV30	few	TGTGCCTGGACTAGCGGGAGTAACGAGCAGTACTTC	CAWTSGSNEQYF
-	TRBJ1-2	TRBV7-6	-	TGTGCCAGCAGCCTCGCCCAGGAAGCTAACTATGGCTACACCTTC	CASSLAQEANYGYTF
-	TRBJ2-6	TRBV5-4	-	TGTGCCAGCAGCTTCGCGGGCTCTGGGGCCAACGTCCTGACTTTC	CASSFAGSGANVLTF